This T cell receptor (beta chain) comes out of a study of blood T cell repertoires in COVID-19. For the study at large: Sites across the United States, Italy and Spain contributed samples from acute and convalescent COVID-19. PBMCs, B-cell-depleted T cells, or T cells were the source of the cDNA or gDNA that made up the material.

Germline CDR1 reads SGHDT; CDR2 reads YYEEEE. This CDR3 spans 14 amino acids. The J segment lost 9 bases and the V segment lost 3 bases, leaving 4 bases of the junction unmatched. Per the authors' pipeline: Estimation of nucleated cell counts was performed using reference gene primer amplification. Repertoires were generated with immunoSEQ multiplex PCR, while TCRdb's copy carries only in-frame clones and drops some. V, J and clone size reflect that table, while D and trimming were determined from the DNA. The sample contains some 210,000 clones, 80% to 90% of which appear only once. The source material was peripheral blood. This clonotype was obtained from a woman aged 45-65 years with active or convalescent COVID-19. The chain couples TRBV5-6 to TRBJ1-6; 9 bases agree with TRBD1. DNA for the CDR3: TGTGCCAGCAGCTGGGACAGGGCGAGTTCACCCCTCCACTTT. Encoded protein: CASSWDRASSPLHF.